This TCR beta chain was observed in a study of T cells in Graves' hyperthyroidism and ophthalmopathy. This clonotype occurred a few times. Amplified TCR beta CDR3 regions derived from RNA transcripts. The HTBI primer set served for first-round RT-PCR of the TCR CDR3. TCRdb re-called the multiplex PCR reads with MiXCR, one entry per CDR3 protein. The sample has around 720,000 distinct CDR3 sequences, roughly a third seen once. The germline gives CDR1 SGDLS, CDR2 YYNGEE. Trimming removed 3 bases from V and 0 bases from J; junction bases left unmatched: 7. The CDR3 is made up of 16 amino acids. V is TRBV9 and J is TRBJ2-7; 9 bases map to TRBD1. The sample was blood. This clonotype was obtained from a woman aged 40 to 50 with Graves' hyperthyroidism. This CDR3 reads CASSGEGTGISYEQYF. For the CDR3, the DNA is TGTGCCAGCAGCGGCGAAGGGACAGGGATCTCCTACGAGCAGTACTTC.